A single sample is the source of the 13 T cell receptor beta chains below, sequenced in a study of T-cell reconstitution after alpha-beta-depleted transplantation in children. A TCRbeta library incorporating unique molecular identifiers was prepared. Using its own MiXCR run on the PCR reads, TCRdb lists one record per CDR3 protein. The repertoire has about 260,000 distinct CDR3 sequences, 7.5% to 9.5% of them found once; the top ten carry less than 8%. This material consisted of PBMCs, mostly from graft donor cells, taken 180 days after TCRalphabeta/CD19-depleted stem cell transplant. These receptors all come from a male patient under 18 who had a stem cell transplant for acute lymphoblastic leukemia, so the T cells may come from the graft donor.

Turning to this clonotype: This could be a read error, since a much larger clone is one nucleotide away. V is TRBV2 and J is TRBJ1-2, with D perhaps matching TRBD1 (6 bases). The germline V gene has CDR1 SNHLY and CDR2 FYNNEI. The CDR3 consists of 14 residues. V was pared by 5 bases and J by 3 bases, with 13 bases between. CDR3 loop: CASSRDTGDYGYTF. CDR3 DNA sequence: TGTGCCAGCAGTCGGGACACGGGGGACTATGGCTACACCTTC.

This clonotype was seen repeatedly, ten times or more. The chain has TRBV5-4 and TRBJ2-2; no clear D. The CDR3 runs 15 residues. The ends were cut back, 0 bases at V and 5 bases at J, with 11 bases in the middle. Germline V gives CDR1 SGHNT, CDR2 YYREEE (reference sequence). DNA of the CDR3: TGTGCCAGCAGCTTGGACAGCGTAAGGACCGGGGAGCTGTTTTTT. As protein: CASSLDSVRTGELFF.

The sample holds many counts of this clonotype. The chain is built from TRBV6-2 or TRBV6-3 and TRBJ1-2, with TRBD1 as a possible D gene (6 bases). The CDR3 extends over 16 amino acids. The V gene lost 6 bases and the J gene lost 0 bases, with 17 bases spanning the gap. Germline-derived CDR1 and CDR2 are MNHEY and SVGEGT. The CDR3 sequence: CASSFLRTATNYGYTF. CDR3 sequence (DNA): TGTGCCAGCAGCTTCTTACGGACAGCCACTAACTATGGCTACACCTTC.

This clonotype has at least ten counts. The chain couples TRBV12-3 or TRBV12-4 to TRBJ2-7, with 9 bases lining up with TRBD1. The CDR3 spans 14 residues. V trimming: 6 bases; J trimming: 1 base; junction bases outside the gene matches: 4. The CDR3 bases are TGTGCCAGCAGCCCGGGACAGGGTTCCTACGAGCAGTACTTC. Protein sequence: CASSPGQGSYEQYF.

There are many counts of this clonotype. The V gene is TRBV20-1, the J gene TRBJ2-1, with 11 bases lining up with TRBD2. This CDR3 spans 16 amino acids. Trimming removed 6 bases from V and 2 bases from J; junction bases left unmatched: 9. The germline CDR1 and CDR2 sequences are DFQATT and SNEGSKA (reference sequence). CDR3 bases: TGCAGTGCCGCGAGGCTAGCGGGGGGTCCCTACAATGAGCAGTTCTTC. Amino acid sequence: CSAARLAGGPYNEQFF.

The table lists this clonotype with many counts. This chain uses TRBV6-5 with TRBJ2-3; 7 nucleotides agree with TRBD1. CDR1 is MNHEY and CDR2 is SVGAGI in the germline V gene. The V segment lost 3 bases and the J segment 2 bases; nucleotides outside the gene matches: 5. The CDR3 spans 15 residues. The CDR3 reads CASSYGDRATDTQYF. Here the CDR3 DNA reads TGTGCCAGCAGTTATGGGGACAGAGCCACAGATACGCAGTATTTT.

Many counts were recorded for this clonotype. The chain carries TRBV20-1 and TRBJ2-7; TRBD1 aligns across 8 bases. Germline V CDR1 and CDR2: DFQATT, SNEGSKA (reference sequence). CDR3 length equals 14 residues. Trimming took 1 base from V and 3 from J; bases not matched to a gene: 5. The CDR3 loop reads CSARGDRGYYEQYF. The DNA for the CDR3 is TGCAGTGCTAGAGGTGACAGGGGCTACTACGAGCAGTACTTC.

This clonotype was seen a handful of times. V gene TRBV23-1 combines with J gene TRBJ2-5, with D unclear. TRBV23-1 is sorted into the ORF group, with uncertain function. This CDR3 spans 14 amino acids. V shed 3 bases and J shed 1 base, with 9 bases lying between them. CDR3 sequence (DNA): TGCGCCAGCAGTCAGAGGCAGGCCCAAGAGACCCAGTACTTC. It encodes CASSQRQAQETQYF.

This clonotype was observed at least ten times. J is TRBJ2-5 and V is TRBV3-1; tentative D call: TRBD2 (5 bases). V was trimmed by 5 bases and J by 4 bases, leaving 11 bases between them. CDR1 and CDR2 from the germline V gene are LGHDT and YNNKEL (reference sequence). This CDR3 region has 13 residues. CDR3 in amino acids: CASSGSYGETQYF. CDR3 DNA: TGTGCCAGCAGCGGGAGCTATGGAGAGACCCAGTACTTC.

This clonotype was observed at least ten times. V and J are TRBV4-1 and TRBJ2-6; a weak D match, TRBD1 (6 bases). V gave up 4 bases and J gave up 4 bases, with 11 bases separating them. The CDR3 extends over 15 amino acids. From germline, CDR1 is MGHRA and CDR2 YSYEKL. DNA for the CDR3: TGCGCCAGCAGCCTTACAGGGCAAGGGGCCAACGTCCTGACTTTC. This gives the protein CASSLTGQGANVLTF.

This clonotype was found many times. The chain has TRBV27 and TRBJ1-2, with D unresolved. V shed 3 bases and J shed 4 bases, with 12 bases lying between them. Germline CDR1 reads MNHEY; CDR2 reads SMNVEV (reference sequence). The CDR3 runs to 14 residues. As DNA, the CDR3 is TGTGCCAGCAGTTTTAACCTCGCGGGCTATGGCTACACCTTC. Amino acid sequence: CASSFNLAGYGYTF.

This clonotype was seen repeatedly, ten times or more. This chain uses TRBV3-1 with TRBJ2-5, with D possibly TRBD1 on 6 matching bases. The CDR3 covers 13 residues. Between the trimmed V and J ends, which lost 5 bases and 3 bases, there was a span of 10 bases. CDR1 and CDR2 from the germline V gene are LGHDT and YNNKEL (reference sequence). In DNA, the CDR3 is TGTGCCAGCAGCGACAGGTGGAAAGAGACCCAGTACTTC. The encoded protein is CASSDRWKETQYF.

Many counts were recorded for this clonotype. The genes are TRBV3-1 and TRBJ2-7; the match to TRBD2 covers 7 bases. There are 14 residues in the CDR3. CDR1 LGHDT and CDR2 YNNKEL come from the germline V gene (reference sequence). Trimming took 4 bases from V and 2 from J; bases not matched to a gene: 5. The CDR3 spells CASSRTSAPYEQYF. The CDR3 coding sequence is TGTGCCAGCAGCCGAACTAGCGCACCCTACGAGCAGTACTTC.